This T cell receptor (beta chain) originates from a study of Ad26.COV2.S vaccination and SARS-CoV-2 variants. On the study more broadly: Participant was drawn from the COV1001 Ad26.COV2.S trial arm. Ad26.COV2.S given intramuscularly, once or twice 56 days apart.

This table comes from immunoSEQ multiplex PCR, and its TCRdb copy is limited to in-frame clones, with some not included. The data hold some 340,000 clones, with more than 70% observed a single time. Study-wide points: Recipients given vaccine exceeded placebo recipients in spike-specific TCR breadth.

With respect to this clone: Its specificity is not known.

This CDR3 region has 14 residues. The germline V gene encodes CDR1 LNHDA and CDR2 SQIVND (reference sequence). Between the trimmed V and J ends, which lost 7 bases and 0 bases, there was a span of 7 bases. Treatment given: around 19 received Ad26.COV2.S at low or high dose, single or two shots; five or six received placebo; per-sample allocation not given. Sampling occurred on day 63 after the first vaccine or placebo injection. Donation came from an adult in Boston who was aged 18-55 years. The clonotype was recovered from a person between 18 and 65 years old who received the Ad26.COV2.S COVID-19 vaccine or a placebo. V gene TRBV19 combines with J gene TRBJ2-6, with no clear D. Sequenced material: peripheral blood, taken in a trial of Ad26.COV2.S vaccine versus placebo. CDR3 protein: CASTVGSGANVLTF. CDR3 in DNA: TGTGCCAGTACGGTGGGCTCTGGGGCCAACGTCCTGACTTTC.